This T cell receptor beta chain was profiled in a study of shared clonotypes between healthy human individuals. Naive CD8 isolation took CD45RO-negative cells positively selected for CCR7 and excluded terminally differentiated effector memory CD45RA+ cells. Germline V lookup: CDR1 LNHDA, CDR2 SQIVND (reference sequence). This CDR3 comprises 14 residues. The ends lost 5 bases at V and 1 base at J; junction bases unmatched: 5. Sequencing used immunoSEQ multiplex PCR; TCRdb keeps in-frame clones, though not all of them. The table includes about 2.1 million clones, about 94% detected once. Sequenced sample: naive CD8+ T cells from PBMCs. This rearrangement joins TRBV19 to TRBJ2-7; 7 bases align to TRBD1. The TCR originated in a man aged 18 to 29 in good health. Some clones in this sample may be carry-over from other donors' samples. The CDR3 loop is CASSGTAISYEQYF. The DNA of the CDR3 is TGTGCCAGTAGTGGGACAGCGATTTCCTACGAGCAGTACTTC. Looking up the rest from reference TRBV19 and TRBJ2-7 gives the full variable domain: DGGITQSPKYLFRKEGQNVTLSCEQNLNHDAMYWYRQDPGQGLRLIYYSQIVNDFQKGDIAEGYSVSREKKESFPLTVTSAQKNPTAFYLCASSGTAISYEQYFGPGTRLTVT.